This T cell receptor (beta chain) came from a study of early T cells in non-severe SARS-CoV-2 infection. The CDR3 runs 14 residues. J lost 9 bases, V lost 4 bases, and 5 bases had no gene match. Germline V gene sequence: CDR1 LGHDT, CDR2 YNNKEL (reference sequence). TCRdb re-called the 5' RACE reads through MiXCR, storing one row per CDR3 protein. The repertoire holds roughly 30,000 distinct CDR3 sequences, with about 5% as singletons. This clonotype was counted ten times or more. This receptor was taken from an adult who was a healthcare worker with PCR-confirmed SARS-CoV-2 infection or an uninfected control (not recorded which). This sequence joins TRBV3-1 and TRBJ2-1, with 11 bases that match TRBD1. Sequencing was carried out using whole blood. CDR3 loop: CASSRTGGRIEQFF. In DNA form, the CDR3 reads TGTGCCAGCAGCCGGACAGGGGGCCGTATTGAGCAGTTCTTC.